Following are 13 T cell receptor beta chains from one sample sequenced in a study of T cells in Graves' hyperthyroidism and ophthalmopathy. RNA transcripts provided the source from which TCR beta CDR3 regions were amplified. The HTBI set primed first-round TCR CDR3 RT-PCR. TCRdb re-called the multiplex PCR reads through MiXCR, storing one row per CDR3 protein. The table lists under 350,000 distinct CDR3 sequences, 15% to 20% of them singletons. Sequencing was performed on blood. The receptor set was obtained from a woman aged 50 to 60 with Graves' hyperthyroidism.

The count of this clonotype is one. The V gene is TRBV20-1, the J gene TRBJ2-3; 11 bases agree with TRBD2. The V and J ends lost 0 bases and 1 base, in that order; junction bases with no gene match: 3. Per germline, CDR1 DFQATT and CDR2 SNEGSKA (reference sequence). The CDR3 loop spans 16 amino acids. The CDR3 region is CSARDSGGAGTDTQYF. The CDR3 bases are TGCAGTGCTAGAGATAGCGGGGGGGCCGGCACAGATACGCAGTATTTT.

This rearrangement joins TRBV6-1 to TRBJ2-7; the match to TRBD2 covers 8 bases. The CDR3 runs to 15 residues. The trim removed 5 bases at V and 6 bases at J, leaving 12 bases unmatched. Germline CDR1 reads MNHNS; CDR2 reads SASEGT. The CDR3 DNA reads as TGTGCCAGCAGTTACGAGCGGGGGAGGAGTTGCGAGCAGTACGTC. Encoded protein: CASSYERGRSCEQYV.

This clonotype was seen only a few times. The CDR3 loop is CSARDMGGPNTGELFF. In DNA form, the CDR3 reads TGCAGTGCTAGAGATATGGGGGGACCAAACACCGGGGAGCTGTTTTTT. This chain joins TRBV20-1 and TRBJ2-2; possibly TRBD2 for D (6 bases). Germline-derived CDR1 and CDR2 are DFQATT and SNEGSKA (reference sequence). CDR3 length: 16 residues. V lost 0 bases, J lost 2 bases, and 13 bases lay in between.

The chain couples TRBV10-3 to TRBJ2-1; 9 bases agree with TRBD2. The CDR3 runs to 16 residues. Per germline, CDR1 ENHRY and CDR2 SYGVKD. Germline trimming cut 5 bases from V and 9 bases from J; bases unmatched to any gene: 14. CDR3 bases: TGTGCCATCAGTATCACTAGCGGGTCCCTCACCGGTGAGCAGTTCTTC. It codes for CAISITSGSLTGEQFF.

This chain joins TRBV29-1 and TRBJ2-5; D uncertain. Trimming pared 8 bases from V and 5 bases from J, leaving 18 bases between. The V gene's germline CDR1 is SQVTM and CDR2 ANQGSEA. The CDR3 runs 13 residues. CDR3 region: CSIELIYRETQYF. The CDR3 bases are TGCAGCATCGAATTAATTTACCGGGAGACCCAGTACTTC. Variable domain in full (rest from reference TRBV29-1 and TRBJ2-5): SAVISQKPSRDICQRGTSLTIQCQVDSQVTMMFWYRQQPGQSLTLIATANQGSEATYESGFVIDKFPISRPNLTFSTLTVSNMSPEDSSIYLCSIELIYRETQYFGPGTRLLVL.

Details on this clonotype: A clone one base away is much larger, so this may be a read error. V and J are TRBV12-3 or TRBV12-4 and TRBJ2-3; 10 nucleotides align to TRBD2. There are 15 residues in the CDR3. Germline trimming cut 8 bases from V and 1 base from J; bases unmatched to any gene: 6. CDR3 coding DNA: TGTGCCAGCGGTCGGGGGACTAGCGGCACAGATACGCAGTATTTT. Its translation is CASGRGTSGTDTQYF.

In regard to this clonotype: This may be a read error: a much more frequent sequence differs by one nucleotide. The V and J genes are TRBV6-2 or TRBV6-3 and TRBJ1-2, with 8 bases identical to TRBD1. Germline CDR1 MNHEY, CDR2 SVGEGT. Unmatched junction bases numbered 1, after V lost 0 bases and J lost 4 bases. The CDR3 is 14 residues long. CDR3 protein: CASSYSGQVYGYTF. CDR3 coding DNA: TGTGCCAGCAGTTACTCGGGACAGGTCTATGGCTACACCTTC.

Many counts were recorded for this clonotype. V is TRBV6-1 and J is TRBJ1-1; maybe TRBD1 (6 bases). Per the germline V gene, CDR1 is MNHNS and CDR2 is SASEGT. The CDR3 is made up of 14 amino acids. Trimming stripped 7 bases from V and 5 bases from J, with 17 bases between. The CDR3 here is CASIPAGVVTEAFF. The CDR3 DNA reads TGTGCCAGCATTCCCGCAGGGGTGGTAACTGAAGCTTTCTTT.

The rearrangement links TRBV12-3 or TRBV12-4 to TRBJ1-3; D perhaps matches TRBD1 (5 bases). Trimming took off 10 bases at V and 4 bases at J, with 17 bases between the two ends. This CDR3 has 14 amino acids. CDR3 nucleotides: TGTGCCACCAACCCGGCAGGGTTAGGAAACACCATATATTTT. It encodes CATNPAGLGNTIYF.

This clonotype appeared a few times. The rearrangement joins TRBV29-1 to TRBJ1-2, with unresolved D. Per germline, CDR1 SQVTM and CDR2 ANQGSEA. The ends were cut back, 7 bases at V and 8 bases at J, with 17 bases in the middle. CDR3 length: 12 amino acids. The CDR3 loop is CSGGPDSRGYTF. In nucleotides, the CDR3 is TGCAGCGGCGGGCCCGACTCTCGGGGCTACACCTTC.

This clonotype turned up a few times. CDR3 bases: TGTGCCAGCAGCTTTGGACCTGCAAACTATGGCTACACCTTC. It specifies CASSFGPANYGYTF. The rearrangement joins TRBV5-5 to TRBJ1-2, with unresolved D. This CDR3 is built from 14 residues. Looked up from germline, CDR1 is SGHKS and CDR2 is YYEKEE (reference sequence). The V and J ends lost 2 bases and 2 bases respectively, with 10 bases between them.

The V and J genes are TRBV12-3 or TRBV12-4 and TRBJ2-5; D call uncertain. V was trimmed by 2 bases and J by 3 bases, leaving 7 bases between them. The CDR3 runs to 13 residues. The CDR3 bases are TGTGCCAGCAGTTTAAGTTTAGAAGAGACCCAGTACTTC. Translation gives CASSLSLEETQYF.

The chain has TRBV20-1 and TRBJ1-1, with D hard to call. CDR1 is DFQATT and CDR2 is SNEGSKA in the germline V gene (reference sequence). The CDR3 is 11 amino acids. V lost 5 bases and J 5 bases, leaving 9 bases between the germline ends. CDR3 protein: CSAGEGTEAFF. The CDR3 DNA reads as TGCAGTGCTGGCGAGGGAACTGAAGCTTTCTTT.